Each of the 20 T cell receptor beta chains below was sequenced from the same sample in a study of OX40 agonist ivuxolimab in advanced cancers. Profiled with immunoSEQ multiplex PCR; TCRdb holds only in-frame clones, not every one. There are 57,000 or so clones in the sample; about 89% occur only once, and more than 13% lies in the top ten. The sequencing used CD4+ or CD8+ T cells sorted from blood, collected in a trial of the OX40 agonist ivuxolimab. The source is an adult with an advanced solid tumor such as melanoma, head and neck, liver or kidney cancer.

As concerns this clone: Because the CDR3's place on the DNA is in doubt, the DNA is left out and the CDR3 is given as listed by TCRdb. The rearrangement uses TRBV21-1 and TRBJ1-1; TRBD1, the D gene given by the table, was not confirmed from the DNA. TRBV21-1 corresponds to a pseudogene. The CDR3 spans 17 amino acids, including both terminal residues. The CDR3 is CASSKALGWAGGTEAFF.

This rearrangement joins TRBV4-3 to TRBJ2-1; D gene ambiguous. The CDR3 contains 13 residues. The V and J ends lost 0 bases and 7 bases respectively, with 7 bases between them. Germline values: CDR1 LGHNA, CDR2 YSLEER. CDR3 in amino acids: CASSQDLGNEQFF. The CDR3, as DNA: TGCGCCAGCAGCCAAGATTTGGGGAATGAGCAGTTCTTC.

The chain uses TRBV5-1 and TRBJ1-3, with D uncertain. The CDR3 has 15 amino acids. The germline CDR1 and CDR2 sequences are SGHRS and YFSETQ. The ends were cut back, 0 bases at V and 0 bases at J, with 7 bases in the middle. The CDR3 here is CASSLGSLSGNTIYF. The DNA of the CDR3 is TGCGCCAGCAGCTTGGGCAGCCTCTCTGGAAACACCATATATTTT.

This chain joins TRBV19 and TRBJ2-2; 10 nucleotides agree with TRBD2. Germline V gene lookup returns CDR1 LNHDA and CDR2 SQIVND (reference sequence). This CDR3 is built from 14 residues. The V and J ends lost 9 bases and 0 bases, in that order; junction bases with no gene match: 1. This CDR3 is CASGLAANTGELFF. CDR3 coding DNA: TGTGCCAGCGGACTAGCGGCGAACACCGGGGAGCTGTTTTTT.

The J gene is TRBJ2-5, the V gene TRBV5-1; a weak D match, TRBD1 (7 bases). Germline V gene lookup returns CDR1 SGHRS and CDR2 YFSETQ. V was cut by 1 base and J by 4 bases, with 20 bases left in between. CDR3 length: 17 amino acids. In DNA form, the CDR3 reads TGCGCCAGCAGCTTGCCGACAGGGAGGCTTCTATCAGAGACCCAGTACTTC. This gives the protein CASSLPTGRLLSETQYF.

The J gene is TRBJ1-2, the V gene TRBV28; 9 bases align to TRBD1. The CDR3 consists of 15 residues. The ends lost 1 base at V and 8 bases at J; junction bases unmatched: 8. From germline, CDR1 is MDHEN and CDR2 SYDVKM. The CDR3 loop is CASSLFGQGIGGYTF. The CDR3 DNA sequence: TGTGCCAGCAGTTTATTTGGACAGGGGATCGGGGGCTACACCTTC.

The chain carries TRBV28 and TRBJ2-7; no clear D gene. Germline loops: CDR1 MDHEN, CDR2 SYDVKM. The CDR3 has 12 amino acids. V shed 6 bases and J shed 6 bases, with 12 bases lying between them. For the CDR3, the DNA is TGTGCCAGCAGACGCCGATTGGGCGAGCAGTACTTC. This sequence encodes CASRRRLGEQYF.

V and J are TRBV6-6 and TRBJ1-1; no reliable D call. The germline CDR1 and CDR2 sequences are MNHNY and SVGAGI (reference sequence). The CDR3 extends over 10 amino acids. Deletions cut 6 bases from V and 4 bases from J, with 3 bases between. CDR3 sequence: CASRRTEAFF. CDR3 coding DNA: TGTGCCAGCAGACGCACTGAAGCTTTCTTT.

This clone has only one observation. The chain uses TRBV9 and TRBJ2-1; 15 bases are shared with TRBD2. The CDR3 contains 18 residues. Losses at the gene ends were 4 bases for V and 0 bases for J; bases not matched to a gene: 5. Germline lookup yields CDR1 SGDLS and CDR2 YYNGEE. CDR3 sequence (DNA): TGTGCCAGCAGCCCCGGGACTAGCGGGAGGACCTCCTACAATGAGCAGTTCTTC. It yields the protein CASSPGTSGRTSYNEQFF.

The chain employs TRBV27 and TRBJ2-3, with 11 bases fitting TRBD2. Germline CDR1 reads MNHEY; CDR2 reads SMNVEV (reference sequence). This CDR3 has 13 amino acids. Trimming removed 6 bases from V and 5 bases from J; junction bases left unmatched: 1. CDR3 in amino acids: CASRLAGVDTQYF. The CDR3 DNA reads as TGTGCCAGCAGACTAGCGGGGGTAGATACGCAGTATTTT.

The V call is TRBV5-1, the J call TRBJ1-1, with D perhaps matching TRBD1 (5 bases). Germline V lookup: CDR1 SGHRS, CDR2 YFSETQ. The CDR3 contains 15 residues. V dropped 4 bases and J dropped 2 bases, with 15 bases sitting between them. The CDR3 is CASSRGLNVNTEAFF. The CDR3 bases are TGCGCCAGCAGCCGGGGACTCAATGTCAACACTGAAGCTTTCTTT. Full variable domain (outside the CDR3, taken from reference TRBV5-1 and TRBJ1-1): KAGVTQTPRYLIKTRGQQVTLSCSPISGHRSVSWYQQTPGQGLQFLFEYFSETQRNKGNFPGRFSGRQFSNSRSEMNVSTLELGDSALYLCASSRGLNVNTEAFFGQGTRLTVV.

V gene TRBV27 combines with J gene TRBJ1-5; D gene ambiguous. CDR3 length: 14 amino acids. Trimming took 3 bases from V and 3 from J, leaving 9 bases between them. Looked up from germline, CDR1 is MNHEY and CDR2 is SMNVEV (reference sequence). CDR3 in amino acids: CASSFGRANQPQHF. In nucleotides, the CDR3 is TGTGCCAGCAGTTTTGGGAGGGCCAATCAGCCCCAGCATTTT.

The chain couples TRBV28 to TRBJ2-2; weak D call: TRBD2 (6 bases). Germline CDR1 is MDHEN and CDR2 is SYDVKM. The CDR3 sequence is 15 residues long. V lost 7 bases and J lost 8, with 20 bases in between. This chain's CDR3 is CASIRALEGWGELFF. The CDR3 DNA reads TGTGCCAGCATCCGTGCGCTGGAGGGTTGGGGGGAGCTGTTTTTT.

The chain recombines TRBV7-9 with TRBJ1-4, with TRBD1 matching 8 bases. V was clipped by 5 bases and J by 3 bases; unmatched bases: 5. The CDR3 has 15 residues. Germline CDR1 reads SEHNR; CDR2 reads FQNEAQ (reference sequence). The CDR3 DNA is TGTGCCAGCAGCCGACAGGGGCGGCCTAATGAAAAACTGTTTTTT. Its translation: CASSRQGRPNEKLFF.

V usage is TRBV5-4 and J usage is TRBJ2-1; 8 nucleotides align to TRBD2. The V segment lost 0 bases and the J segment 3 bases; nucleotides outside the gene matches: 5. The CDR3 is 16 residues long. Germline values: CDR1 SGHNT, CDR2 YYREEE (reference sequence). The CDR3 DNA is TGTGCCAGCAGCTTGGGCGGAGCGGGAGACTACAATGAGCAGTTCTTC. It is translated as CASSLGGAGDYNEQFF.

This clone was found once. This chain connects TRBV7-3 to TRBJ2-1; D gene ambiguous. The CDR3 totals 13 residues. The V gene's germline CDR1 is SGHTA and CDR2 FQGTGA. V was shortened by 5 bases and J by 3 bases, with 8 bases between the two germline ends. CDR3 sequence reads: CASSLLNYNEQFF. DNA for the CDR3: TGTGCCAGCAGCCTCTTGAACTACAATGAGCAGTTCTTC.

V and J are TRBV6-1 and TRBJ1-5, with 9 nucleotides matching TRBD1. With 0 bases clipped from V and 5 bases from J, the junction kept 2 bases outside the gene matches. There are 15 residues in the CDR3. The germline CDR1 and CDR2 sequences are MNHNS and SASEGT. CDR3 loop: CASSEARTGDQPQHF. Written as DNA, the CDR3 is TGTGCCAGCAGTGAAGCACGGACAGGGGATCAGCCCCAGCATTTT.

This clone has just one count. The chain couples TRBV18 to TRBJ1-5; TRBD1 agrees at 7 bases. The trim removed 4 bases at V and 6 bases at J, leaving 6 bases unmatched. Germline CDR1 KGHSH, CDR2 LQKENI. The CDR3 has 14 residues. The CDR3 is CASSQGAVAQPQHF. In nucleotides, the CDR3 is TGTGCCAGCTCACAGGGGGCAGTGGCTCAGCCCCAGCATTTT.

This sequence joins TRBV11-2 and TRBJ1-3, with D possibly matching TRBD1 (6 bases). CDR3 size: 17 residues. Germline V gives CDR1 SGHAT, CDR2 FQNNGV. V lost 5 bases and J 0 bases, leaving 17 bases between the germline ends. In DNA form, the CDR3 reads TGTGCCAGCAGCGCCCCCGGACAGACAGTCTCTGGAAACACCATATATTTT. Protein sequence: CASSAPGQTVSGNTIYF.

The V gene is TRBV9, the J gene TRBJ2-2; 8 nucleotides line up with TRBD1. Germline V lookup: CDR1 SGDLS, CDR2 YYNGEE. J lost 4 bases, V lost 4 bases, and 9 bases had no gene match. There are 16 residues in the CDR3. CDR3 protein: CASSPRTGSFTGELFF. CDR3 in DNA: TGTGCCAGCAGCCCCCGGACAGGGAGTTTCACCGGGGAGCTGTTTTTT.